The rows below give T cell receptor beta chains drawn from one sample of a study of blood T cells in healthy people across ages. One entry per CDR3 protein results from TCRdb running MiXCR on the 5' RACE reads. This table holds 800,000 to 950,000 distinct CDR3 sequences, around 29% found once. These data also featured in a second study, about T cells of mothers and their children.

Specimen: blood. The source of these receptors is a woman in her forties in good health. The CDR3 runs from the conserved cysteine through the conserved F or W. Fields, in order: V gene, D gene, clone size, CDR3 length, J gene, CDR3 protein, CDR3 DNA. D genes are given only for firm matches. The size entry is marked missing in some rows and otherwise reads once, few, many or a size class.

>TRBV15|.|few|16|TRBJ2-3
CATSRDPGAGTDTQYF
TGTGCCACCAGTAGAGATCCCGGGGCAGGTACAGATACGCAGTATTTT
>TRBV5-1|.|few|14|TRBJ1-1
CASSLGGMGTEAFF
TGCGCCAGCAGCTTGGGCGGAATGGGAACTGAAGCTTTCTTT
>TRBV7-3|.|.|13|TRBJ2-5
CASSNGYQETQYF
TGTGCCAGCTCCAATGGGTATCAAGAGACCCAGTACTTC
>TRBV7-2|.|.|15|TRBJ2-7
CAGSLDGTSSYEQYF
TGTGCCGGCAGCTTAGATGGGACTTCATCCTACGAGCAGTACTTC
>TRBV28|.|few|14|TRBJ2-7
CASNLEGVPYEQYF
TGTGCCAGCAACCTGGAGGGAGTTCCCTACGAGCAGTACTTC
>TRBV7-3|TRBD1|.|14|TRBJ1-2
CASSWDRSNYGYTF
TGTGCCAGCAGTTGGGACAGGTCTAACTATGGCTACACCTTC
>TRBV4-3|TRBD2|.|18|TRBJ2-7
CASSQEIGGTSGFGEQYF
TGCGCCAGCAGCCAAGAAATAGGAGGGACTAGCGGTTTTGGCGAGCAGTACTTC
>TRBV6-1|TRBD2|many|14|TRBJ2-7
CASSVSGEAYEQYF
TGTGCCAGCAGTGTTAGCGGGGAAGCGTACGAGCAGTACTTC
>TRBV7-3|TRBD2|few|20|TRBJ2-6
CASSLEGLAGDYSGVNVLTF
TGTGCCAGCAGCCTAGAGGGACTAGCGGGGGACTACTCTGGGGTCAACGTCCTGACTTTC
>TRBV20-1|TRBD2|few|15|TRBJ2-7
CSSVAGDYKDGEQYF
TGCAGTTCGGTCGCGGGAGACTACAAAGATGGCGAGCAGTACTTC
>TRBV2|.|.|12|TRBJ1-1
CASNRDATEAFF
TGTGCCAGCAACAGGGATGCCACTGAAGCTTTCTTT
>TRBV27|.|few|13|TRBJ2-5
CASSFGGLKTQYF
TGTGCCAGCAGTTTCGGGGGACTCAAGACCCAGTACTTC
>TRBV4-3|.|.|15|TRBJ1-5
CASSQDIIGDQPQHF
TGCGCCAGCAGCCAAGATATAATAGGGGATCAGCCCCAGCATTTT
>TRBV28|.|few|15|TRBJ1-2
CASSSEKRTNYGYTF
TGTGCCAGCAGCAGTGAGAAGAGAACTAACTATGGCTACACCTTC
>TRBV6-1|.|.|13|TRBJ1-2
CASSASLLYGYTF
TGTGCCAGCAGTGCCTCATTGCTCTATGGCTACACCTTC
>TRBV5-1|TRBD2|.|16|TRBJ2-7
CASSFYPGEGAYEQYF
TGCGCCAGCAGCTTTTACCCCGGGGAGGGAGCCTACGAGCAGTACTTC
>TRBV5-1|.|.|14|TRBJ1-3
CASSLGQGGNTIYF
TGCGCCAGCAGCTTGGGGCAGGGCGGAAACACCATATATTTT